This TCR beta chain was identified during a study of T-cell memory formation after mild COVID-19. TCRdb analysed the 5' RACE reads with MiXCR anew, one entry per CDR3 protein. The sample lists about 140,000 distinct CDR3 sequences, around 15% occurring once. CDR3 length: 17 amino acids. The V segment lost 0 bases and the J segment 4 bases; nucleotides outside the gene matches: 3. Germline V gene sequence: CDR1 SGHDN, CDR2 FVKESK. The chain recombines TRBV14 with TRBJ2-1, with TRBD2 matching over 13 bases. The sequence derives from an adult woman who had mild COVID-19 (a few samples of this study predate the infection). Cell type and time point are not known. The material sequenced was PBMCs or a T cell subset sorted from them (not recorded which). CDR3: CASSQERTSGGYNEQFF. DNA of the CDR3: TGTGCCAGCAGCCAAGAGAGGACTAGCGGGGGTTACAATGAGCAGTTCTTC. Full variable domain (outside the CDR3, taken from reference TRBV14 and TRBJ2-1): EAGVTQFPSHSVIEKGQTVTLRCDPISGHDNLYWYRRVMGKEIKFLLHFVKESKQDESGMPNNRFLAERTGGTYSTLKVQPAELEDSGVYFCASSQERTSGGYNEQFFGPGTRLTVL.